This TCR beta chain was profiled in a study of shared clonotypes between healthy human individuals. Study as a whole: For every donor, three CD4 naive, three CD4 memory, two CD8 naive and one CD8 memory plates were used. Study conclusions and caveats: Having only a few donors restricted how much genetic and exposure-history diversity was captured. Although depth was large, rarefaction showed that sequencing of the sorted subsets was incomplete.

Generated by immunoSEQ multiplex PCR, the TCRdb table keeps only in-frame clones and is missing some. The table lists 950,000 to 1,300,000 clones, 75% of them singletons. Germline loops: CDR1 GTSNPN, CDR2 SVGIG (reference sequence). The CDR3 consists of 10 residues. V lost 6 bases and J 12 bases, leaving 14 bases between the germline ends. As for this clone: No antigen is known for it.

This clonotype was obtained from a man aged 18 to 30 in good health. The chain is built from TRBV30 and TRBJ2-5, with D possibly being TRBD1 (5 bases). Source material: memory CD4+ T cells sorted from blood. Specified subset: CD45RA-negative fraction. CDR3 in amino acids: CACLTDIKYF. The CDR3 DNA reads TGTGCCTGCCTGACGGACATTAAGTACTTC.